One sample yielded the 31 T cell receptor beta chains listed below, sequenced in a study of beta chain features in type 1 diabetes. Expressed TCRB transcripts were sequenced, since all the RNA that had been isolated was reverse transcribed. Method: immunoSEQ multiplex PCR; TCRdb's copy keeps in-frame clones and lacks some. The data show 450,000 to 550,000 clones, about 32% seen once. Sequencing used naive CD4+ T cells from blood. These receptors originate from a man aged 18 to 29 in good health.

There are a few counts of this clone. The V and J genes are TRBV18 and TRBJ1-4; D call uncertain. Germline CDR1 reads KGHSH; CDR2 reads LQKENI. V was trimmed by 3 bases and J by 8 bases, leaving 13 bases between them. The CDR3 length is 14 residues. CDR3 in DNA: TGTGCCAGCTCACCTTCTTCGGGAGTGGAAAAACTGTTTTTT. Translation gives CASSPSSGVEKLFF.

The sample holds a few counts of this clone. This CDR3 is CATSRERVSISGANVLTF. CDR3 nucleotides: TGTGCCACCAGCAGAGAAAGAGTCAGCATCTCTGGGGCCAACGTCCTGACTTTC. This chain uses TRBV15 with TRBJ2-6; D is unclear. The CDR3 length is 18 residues. Trimming cost V 0 bases and J 0 bases, with 12 bases left between them. Germline CDR1 is LNHNV and CDR2 is YYDKDF (reference sequence).

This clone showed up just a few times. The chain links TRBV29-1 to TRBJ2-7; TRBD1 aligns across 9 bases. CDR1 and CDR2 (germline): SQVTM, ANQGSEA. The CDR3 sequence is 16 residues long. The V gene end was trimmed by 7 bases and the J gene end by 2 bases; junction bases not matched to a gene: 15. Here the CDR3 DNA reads TGCAGCGCCGCGGGGAAACCCGGGACAGGGCCCTACGAGCAGTACTTC. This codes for CSAAGKPGTGPYEQYF.

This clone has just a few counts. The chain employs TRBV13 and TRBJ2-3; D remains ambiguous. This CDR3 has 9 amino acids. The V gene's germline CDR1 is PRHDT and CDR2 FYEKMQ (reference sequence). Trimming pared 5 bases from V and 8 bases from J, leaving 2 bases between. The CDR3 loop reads CASSPTQYF. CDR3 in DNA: TGTGCCAGCAGCCCTACGCAGTATTTT.

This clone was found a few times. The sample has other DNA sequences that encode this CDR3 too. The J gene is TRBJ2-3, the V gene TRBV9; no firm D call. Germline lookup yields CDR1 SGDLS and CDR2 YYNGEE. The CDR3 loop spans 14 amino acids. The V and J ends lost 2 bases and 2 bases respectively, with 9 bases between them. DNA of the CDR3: TGTGCCAGCAGCGTCGGGTCCTCCACAGATACGCAGTATTTT. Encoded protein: CASSVGSSTDTQYF.

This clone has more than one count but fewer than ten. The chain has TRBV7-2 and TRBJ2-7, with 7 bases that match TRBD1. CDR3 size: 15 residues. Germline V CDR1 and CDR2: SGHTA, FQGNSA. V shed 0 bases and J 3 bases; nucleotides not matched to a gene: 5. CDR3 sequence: CASSLAGQPLYEQYF. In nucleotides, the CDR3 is TGTGCCAGCAGCTTAGCGGGACAGCCTCTCTACGAGCAGTACTTC.

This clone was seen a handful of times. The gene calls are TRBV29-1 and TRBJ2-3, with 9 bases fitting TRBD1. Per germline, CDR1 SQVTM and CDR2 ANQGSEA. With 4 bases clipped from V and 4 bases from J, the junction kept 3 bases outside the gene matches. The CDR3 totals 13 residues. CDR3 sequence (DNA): TGCAGCGTTGGGACAGGGGCGTCAGATACGCAGTATTTT. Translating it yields CSVGTGASDTQYF.

The CDR3 DNA sequence: TGTGCCAGCTCACCACCTCGTGTGGGACAGCCCTACGAGCAGTACTTC. Translating gives CASSPPRVGQPYEQYF. V gene TRBV18 combines with J gene TRBJ2-7, with 7 bases aligning to TRBD1. Germline values: CDR1 KGHSH, CDR2 LQKENI. The CDR3 totals 16 residues. J lost 2 bases, V lost 0 bases, and 7 bases had no gene match.

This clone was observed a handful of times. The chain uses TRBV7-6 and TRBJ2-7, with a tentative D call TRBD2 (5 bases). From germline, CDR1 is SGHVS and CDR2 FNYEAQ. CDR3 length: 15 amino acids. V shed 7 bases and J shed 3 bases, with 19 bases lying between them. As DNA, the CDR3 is TGTGCCAGCACCTCAAGTGGAGGCTGGGACTACGAGCAGTACTTC. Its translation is CASTSSGGWDYEQYF.

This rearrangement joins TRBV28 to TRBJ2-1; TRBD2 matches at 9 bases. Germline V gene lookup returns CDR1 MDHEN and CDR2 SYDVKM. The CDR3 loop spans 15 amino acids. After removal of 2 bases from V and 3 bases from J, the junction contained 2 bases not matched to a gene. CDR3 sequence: CASSLAGGNYNEQFF. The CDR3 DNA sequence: TGTGCCAGCAGTTTAGCGGGAGGGAACTACAATGAGCAGTTCTTC. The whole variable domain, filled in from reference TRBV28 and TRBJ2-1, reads DVKVTQSSRYLVKRTGEKVFLECVQDMDHENMFWYRQDPGLGLRLIYFSYDVKMKEKGDIPEGYSVSREKKERFSLILESASTNQTSMYLCASSLAGGNYNEQFFGPGTRLTVL.

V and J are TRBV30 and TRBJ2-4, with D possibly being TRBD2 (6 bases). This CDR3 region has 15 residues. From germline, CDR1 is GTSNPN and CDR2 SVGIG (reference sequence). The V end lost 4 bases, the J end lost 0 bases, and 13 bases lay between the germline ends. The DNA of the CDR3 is TGTGCCTGGACCGCCTCGGGACTAGCCAAAAACATTCAGTACTTC. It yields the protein CAWTASGLAKNIQYF.

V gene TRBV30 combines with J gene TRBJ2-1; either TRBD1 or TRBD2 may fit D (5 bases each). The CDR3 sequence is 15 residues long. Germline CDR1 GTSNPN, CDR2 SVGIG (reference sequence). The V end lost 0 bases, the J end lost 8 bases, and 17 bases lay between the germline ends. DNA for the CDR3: TGTGCCTGGAGTGTACTGGGGGTCCCGGGGCATGAGCAGTTCTTC. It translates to CAWSVLGVPGHEQFF.

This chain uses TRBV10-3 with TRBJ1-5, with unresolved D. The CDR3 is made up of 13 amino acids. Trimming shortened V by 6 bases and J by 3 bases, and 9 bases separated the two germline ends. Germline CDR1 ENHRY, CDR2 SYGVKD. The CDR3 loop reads CAIRGDSNQPQHF. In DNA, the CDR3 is TGTGCCATCAGAGGAGATTCCAATCAGCCCCAGCATTTT.

The CDR3 nucleotides read TGTGCCAGCAGCCGAAATAGGCAGGGTTGGGAGCAGTACTTC. It encodes CASSRNRQGWEQYF. The chain couples TRBV4-2 to TRBJ2-7; TRBD1 might be the D (5 bases). V lost 4 bases to trimming and J lost 7 bases, with 17 bases between them. The CDR3 length is 14 residues. Germline V gives CDR1 LGHNA, CDR2 YNFKEQ.

CDR3 amino acids: CASSRALSYEQYF. For the CDR3, the DNA is TGTGCCAGCAGCAGGGCCCTCTCCTACGAGCAGTACTTC. V usage is TRBV5-4 and J usage is TRBJ2-7; D call uncertain. Trimming pared 4 bases from V and 0 bases from J, leaving 8 bases between. Germline V gene sequence: CDR1 SGHNT, CDR2 YYREEE (reference sequence). The CDR3 consists of 13 residues.

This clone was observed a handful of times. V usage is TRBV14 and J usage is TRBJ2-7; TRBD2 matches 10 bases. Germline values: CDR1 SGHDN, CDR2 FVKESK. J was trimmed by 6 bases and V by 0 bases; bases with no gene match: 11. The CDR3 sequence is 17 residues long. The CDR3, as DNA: TGTGCCAGCAGCCAAGATTTGGCTAGCGGGAGCCGAGGCGAGCAGTACTTC. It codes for CASSQDLASGSRGEQYF.

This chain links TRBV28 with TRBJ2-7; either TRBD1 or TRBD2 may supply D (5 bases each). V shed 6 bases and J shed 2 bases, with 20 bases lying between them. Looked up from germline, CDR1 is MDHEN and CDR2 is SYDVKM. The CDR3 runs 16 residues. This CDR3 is CASSPTPGTGAYEQYF. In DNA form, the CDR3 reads TGTGCCAGCAGCCCTACACCGGGGACCGGAGCCTACGAGCAGTACTTC.

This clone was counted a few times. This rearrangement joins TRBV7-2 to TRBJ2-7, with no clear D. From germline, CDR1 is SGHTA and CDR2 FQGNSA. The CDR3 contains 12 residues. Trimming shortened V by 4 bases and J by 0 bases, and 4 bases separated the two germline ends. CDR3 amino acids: CASSSISYEQYF. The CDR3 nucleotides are TGTGCCAGCAGCTCGATCTCCTACGAGCAGTACTTC. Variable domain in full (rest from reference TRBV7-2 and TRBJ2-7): GAGVSQSPSNKVTEKGKDVELRCDPISGHTALYWYRQSLGQGLEFLIYFQGNSAPDKSGLPSDRFSAERTGGSVSTLTIQRTQQEDSAVYLCASSSISYEQYFGPGTRLTVT.

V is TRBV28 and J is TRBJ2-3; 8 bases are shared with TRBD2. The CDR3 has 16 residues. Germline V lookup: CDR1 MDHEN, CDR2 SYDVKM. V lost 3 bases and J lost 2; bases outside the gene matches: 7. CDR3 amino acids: CASSFPGLGVTDTQYF. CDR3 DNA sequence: TGTGCCAGCAGTTTCCCGGGACTAGGGGTCACAGATACGCAGTATTTT.

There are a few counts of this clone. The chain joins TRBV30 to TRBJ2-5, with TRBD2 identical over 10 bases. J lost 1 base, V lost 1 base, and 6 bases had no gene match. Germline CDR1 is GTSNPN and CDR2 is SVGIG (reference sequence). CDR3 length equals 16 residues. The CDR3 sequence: CAWSAPGLASQETQYF. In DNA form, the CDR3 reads TGTGCCTGGAGTGCGCCGGGACTAGCGAGCCAAGAGACCCAGTACTTC.

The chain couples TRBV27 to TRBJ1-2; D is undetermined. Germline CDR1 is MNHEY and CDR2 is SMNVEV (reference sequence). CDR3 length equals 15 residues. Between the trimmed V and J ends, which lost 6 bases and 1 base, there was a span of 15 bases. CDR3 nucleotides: TGTGCCAGCAGAGAGTCGGGGTTGGGTAACTATGGCTACACCTTC. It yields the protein CASRESGLGNYGYTF.

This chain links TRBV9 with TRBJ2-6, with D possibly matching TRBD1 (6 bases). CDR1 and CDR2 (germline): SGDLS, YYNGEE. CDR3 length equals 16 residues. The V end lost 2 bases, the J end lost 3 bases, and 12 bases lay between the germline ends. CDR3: CASSVTGSSGANVLTF. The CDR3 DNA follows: TGTGCCAGCAGCGTTACAGGGTCTAGTGGGGCCAACGTCCTGACTTTC.

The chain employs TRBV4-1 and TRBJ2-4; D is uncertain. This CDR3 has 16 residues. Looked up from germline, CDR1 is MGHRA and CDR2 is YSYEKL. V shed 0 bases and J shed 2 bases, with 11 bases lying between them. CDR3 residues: CASSQEPGLSKNIQYF. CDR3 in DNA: TGCGCCAGCAGCCAAGAACCGGGCCTCTCCAAAAACATTCAGTACTTC.

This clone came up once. CDR3 sequence reads: CASSGRGRVTGELFF. In DNA form, the CDR3 reads TGTGCCAGCAGCGGCAGAGGGCGTGTCACCGGGGAGCTGTTTTTT. The chain carries TRBV9 and TRBJ2-2; possibly TRBD2 for D (5 bases). This CDR3 spans 15 amino acids. V was pared by 3 bases and J by 4 bases, with 13 bases between. Germline assignment: CDR1 SGDLS and CDR2 YYNGEE. The complete variable domain, with remaining parts taken from reference TRBV9 and TRBJ2-2, reads DSGVTQTPKHLITATGQRVTLRCSPRSGDLSVYWYQQSLDQGLQFLIQYYNGEERAKGNILERFSAQQFPDLHSELNLSSLELGDSALYFCASSGRGRVTGELFFGEGSRLTVL.

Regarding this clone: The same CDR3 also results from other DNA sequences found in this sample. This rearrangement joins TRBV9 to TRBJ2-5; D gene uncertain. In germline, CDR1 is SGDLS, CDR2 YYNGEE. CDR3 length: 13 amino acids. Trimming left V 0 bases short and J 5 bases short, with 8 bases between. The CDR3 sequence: CASSVDPVETQYF. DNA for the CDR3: TGTGCCAGCAGCGTAGATCCTGTGGAGACCCAGTACTTC.

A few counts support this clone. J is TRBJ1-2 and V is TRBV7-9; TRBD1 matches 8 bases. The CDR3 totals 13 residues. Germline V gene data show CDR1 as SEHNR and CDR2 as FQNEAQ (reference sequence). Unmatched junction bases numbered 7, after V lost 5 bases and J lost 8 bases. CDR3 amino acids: CASSGRTGRGYTF. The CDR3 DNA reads TGTGCCAGCAGCGGACGGACAGGGCGGGGCTACACCTTC.

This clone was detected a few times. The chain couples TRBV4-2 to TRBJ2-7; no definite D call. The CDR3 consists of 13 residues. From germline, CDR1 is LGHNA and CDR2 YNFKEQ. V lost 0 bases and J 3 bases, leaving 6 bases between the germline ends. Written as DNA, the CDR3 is TGTGCCAGCAGCCAAGAACGCGGCTACGAGCAGTACTTC. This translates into CASSQERGYEQYF.

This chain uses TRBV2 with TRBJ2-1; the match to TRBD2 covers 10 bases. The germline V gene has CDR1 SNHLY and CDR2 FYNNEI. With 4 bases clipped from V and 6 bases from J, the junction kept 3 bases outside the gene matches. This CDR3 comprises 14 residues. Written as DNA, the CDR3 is TGTGCCAGCAGTGTAACTAGCGGGGCCAATGAGCAGTTCTTC. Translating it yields CASSVTSGANEQFF.

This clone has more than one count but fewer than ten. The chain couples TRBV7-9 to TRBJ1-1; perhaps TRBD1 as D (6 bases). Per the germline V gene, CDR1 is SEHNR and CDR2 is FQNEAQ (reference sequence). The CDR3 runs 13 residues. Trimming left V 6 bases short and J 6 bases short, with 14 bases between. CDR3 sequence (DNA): TGTGCCAGCAGTACCCAACAGGGTTCTGAAGCTTTCTTT. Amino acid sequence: CASSTQQGSEAFF.

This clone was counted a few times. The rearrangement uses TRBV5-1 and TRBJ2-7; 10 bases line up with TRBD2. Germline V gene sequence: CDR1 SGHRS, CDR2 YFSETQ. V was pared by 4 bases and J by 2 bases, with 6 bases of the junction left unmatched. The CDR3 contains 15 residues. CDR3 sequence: CASSPSGLAAYEQYF. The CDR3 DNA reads TGCGCCAGCAGCCCGTCAGGACTAGCGGCCTACGAGCAGTACTTC.

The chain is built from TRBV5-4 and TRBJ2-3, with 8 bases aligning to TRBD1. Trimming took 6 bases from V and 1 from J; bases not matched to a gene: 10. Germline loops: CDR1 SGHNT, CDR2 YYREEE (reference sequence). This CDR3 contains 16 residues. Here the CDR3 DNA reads TGTGCCAGCACAGCTTTGGACAGGGATGGCACAGATACGCAGTATTTT. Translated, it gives CASTALDRDGTDTQYF.